Listed below are T cell receptor beta chains from one sample, sequenced in a study of radiation and T cells in renal cell carcinoma. Assay used: immunoSEQ multiplex PCR; TCRdb lists only in-frame clones, some missing. Of some 120,000 clones in the sample, around 85% are singletons; the top ten hold approximately 5%. Here the sequenced sample was blood, taken from a patient whose treatment included radiotherapy and nephrectomy. The receptors come from a man over 45 with renal cell carcinoma. The CDR3 runs from the conserved cysteine through the conserved F or W. A D gene is named only where the DNA matches it firmly. Expanded clones get a size class; other rows say once, few or many, or leave the size out.

>.|TRBV15|TRBJ2-1|TRBD2
TGTGCCACCAAATCCGGGACTAGCGTCTACAATGAGCAGTTCTTC
CATKSGTSVYNEQFF
>few|TRBV9|TRBJ2-1|TRBD2
TGTGCCAGCAGCGCAGGGACTAGCGGGCTGAATGAGCAGTTCTTC
CASSAGTSGLNEQFF
>.|TRBV19|TRBJ2-5|TRBD2
TGTGCCAGTAGTTCCTCCCTAGCGGGGGGGCAAGAGACCCAGTACTTC
CASSSSLAGGQETQYF
>.|TRBV4-1|TRBJ1-2|.
TGCGCCAGCAGCCAAGATGCGGACTACGGTGGCTACACCTTC
CASSQDADYGGYTF
>.|TRBV29-1|TRBJ2-1|TRBD2
TGCAGTGGAGGAGCGGGGGGGCCACCTTACAATGAGCAGTTCTTC
CSGGAGGPPYNEQFF
>.|TRBV9|TRBJ2-5|.
TGTGCCAGCAGCGTAGGTTCGACGTCGGGATCCCAAGAGACCCAGTACTTC
CASSVGSTSGSQETQYF
>.|TRBV6-1|TRBJ2-6|.
TGTGCCAGCAGCCCCGAGGCCAACGTCCTGACTTTC
CASSPEANVLTF
>.|TRBV7-8|TRBJ2-5|.
TGTGCCAGCAGCTTAGGGACGGTGGGCGAGACCCAGTACTTC
CASSLGTVGETQYF
>few|TRBV7-2|TRBJ2-1|.
TGTGCCAGCAGCCAGGGGACTCTCGGTCTGGAGCAGTTCTTC
CASSQGTLGLEQFF
>.|TRBV20-1|TRBJ1-1|.
TGCAGTGCGTATACCAACGGGGAAGCTTTCTTT
CSAYTNGEAFF
>.|TRBV28|TRBJ2-7|TRBD2
TGTGCCAGCATCCCAACTAGCGGCGAGCAGTACTTC
CASIPTSGEQYF
>.|TRBV2|TRBJ1-2|TRBD1
TGTGCCAGCAGTGCACAGGGGAGGGAATATGGCTACACCTTC
CASSAQGREYGYTF
>.|TRBV15|TRBJ2-5|.
TGTGCCACCAGCACCGGTCAGGGGTCCGGGACCCAGTACTTC
CATSTGQGSGTQYF
>.|TRBV29-1|TRBJ2-5|TRBD2
TGCAGCGTCTCTAGGACTAGCGGGAGATATGAAGAGACCCAGTACTTC
CSVSRTSGRYEETQYF
>.|TRBV29-1|TRBJ2-2|TRBD1
TGCACCCGGGGACAGTTCGACACCGGGGAGCTGTTTTTT
CTRGQFDTGELFF
>few|TRBV30|TRBJ1-2|.
TGTGCCTGGAGTCAGACTAACTATGGCTACACCTTC
CAWSQTNYGYTF
>.|TRBV4-1|TRBJ2-1|.
TGCGCCAGCAGCCAAGGGCCCAGGGCCAAACGGAATCAAATAAATGAGCAGTTCTTC
CASSQGPRAKRNQINEQFF
>.|TRBV6-5|TRBJ2-7|TRBD1
TGTGCCAGCAGTTACTCGGTGGGACAGGGTAACTACGAGCAGTACTTC
CASSYSVGQGNYEQYF
>.|TRBV6-5|TRBJ1-4|.
TGTGCCAGCAGTAAACCAGGGGCCGCTAATGAAAAACTGTTTTTT
CASSKPGAANEKLFF
>.|TRBV6-6|TRBJ1-1|TRBD1
TGTGCCAGCCCAGGGGGCGGTCGGACTGAAGCTTTCTTT
CASPGGGRTEAFF
>.|TRBV5-1|TRBJ2-2|.
TGCGCCAGCAGCTTAGGGGCGGCTGGGTATGGAGAGCTGTTTTTT
CASSLGAAGYGELFF
>.|TRBV6-5|TRBJ2-3|TRBD1
TGTGCCAGCAGCGAGCAGGGGGCGCGGGGCGGCACGCAGTATTTT
CASSEQGARGGTQYF
>.|TRBV7-6|TRBJ2-7|TRBD1
TGTGCCAGCAGCTTAGCGGGACAGGGATTCGACGAGCAGTACTTC
CASSLAGQGFDEQYF
>.|TRBV6-1|TRBJ2-3|.
TGTGCCAGCAGTGAACGCCAGCGGTTAAGCACAGATACGCAGTATTTT
CASSERQRLSTDTQYF
>.|TRBV27|TRBJ1-1|TRBD1
TGTGCCAGCAGTTACTATTACGGGACAGGGTCGAACACTGAAGCTTTCTTT
CASSYYYGTGSNTEAFF
>.|TRBV4-2|TRBJ1-6|TRBD1
TGTGCCAGCAGCCAAGATTCGGGGAGGGGGCGATTTAATTCACCCCTCCACTTT
CASSQDSGRGRFNSPLHF
>.|TRBV28|TRBJ1-4|.
TGTGCCAGCAGCTCTGGACAGATTAATGAAAAACTGTTTTTT
CASSSGQINEKLFF
>few|TRBV6-1|TRBJ2-1|.
TGTGCCAGCAGTACAGGTTACAATGAGCAGTTCTTC
CASSTGYNEQFF
>.|TRBV7-2|TRBJ1-5|TRBD1
TGTGCCAGCAGCTCGAGGACAGGGGTTCTTAATCAGCCCCAGCATTTT
CASSSRTGVLNQPQHF
>few|TRBV6-5|TRBJ1-3|TRBD1
TGTGCCAGCAGGACAGGGAGAAACACCATATATTTT
CASRTGRNTIYF
>.|TRBV19|TRBJ2-6|TRBD2
TGTGCCAGTAGTCCCCGAGTCCCCGGACTAGTTGGTGGGGCCAACGTCCTGACTTTC
CASSPRVPGLVGGANVLTF
>.|TRBV27|TRBJ2-4|TRBD1
TGTGCCAGCAGTTTAAAGTTTAGGGGACAGGGAAAAAACATTCAGTACTTC
CASSLKFRGQGKNIQYF
>.|TRBV28|TRBJ2-7|TRBD1
TGTGCCAGCAGTTTAGTCGGGTGGACAGGCTCCTACGAGCAGTACTTC
CASSLVGWTGSYEQYF
>.|TRBV2|TRBJ1-3|TRBD1
TGTGCCAGCAGTGTGGACAGGGGAGACACCATATATTTT
CASSVDRGDTIYF
>.|TRBV5-1|TRBJ2-1|TRBD2
TGCGCCAGCAGCTTCACTCCTACCAGCGGGAACAATGAGCAGTTCTTC
CASSFTPTSGNNEQFF
>once|TRBV15|TRBJ2-1|.
TGTGCCACCAGCAAAGCCTACGTCCGCAATGAGCAGTTCTTC
CATSKAYVRNEQFF
>.|TRBV9|TRBJ2-4|.
TGTGCCAGCAGCGGGGGGGATTTGACCAAAAACATTCAGTACTTC
CASSGGDLTKNIQYF
>.|TRBV5-4|TRBJ2-5|.
TGTGCCAGCAGCTTAAGTAACCAAGAGACCCAGTACTTC
CASSLSNQETQYF
>.|TRBV7-9|TRBJ2-1|TRBD2
TGTGCCAGCAGCTTTTCGGCGGGAGTTAACAATGAGCAGTTCTTC
CASSFSAGVNNEQFF
>.|TRBV7-6|TRBJ1-2|TRBD1
TGTGCCAGCACCGATACAGGGGCAGGGGGCTACACCTTC
CASTDTGAGGYTF
>.|TRBV9|TRBJ2-2|.
TGTGCCAGCAGCGTAGGCGTGGGGGGATTCTCCGGGGAGCTGTTTTTT
CASSVGVGGFSGELFF
>.|TRBV28|TRBJ1-2|.
TGTGCCACAGGGACGGCTAGCTATGGCTACACCTTC
CATGTASYGYTF
>.|TRBV19|TRBJ1-2|.
TGTGCCAGTAGACTACCTCAGGGACCATATGGCTACACCTTC
CASRLPQGPYGYTF
>once|TRBV9|TRBJ2-1|TRBD2
TGTGCCAGCAGCGTACTAGCGGGGGGGCCGTTGTCCTACAATGAGCAGTTCTTC
CASSVLAGGPLSYNEQFF
>.|TRBV9|TRBJ2-1|.
TGTGCCAGCAGCGTATACGGCATGTCCTACAATGAGCAGTTCTTC
CASSVYGMSYNEQFF